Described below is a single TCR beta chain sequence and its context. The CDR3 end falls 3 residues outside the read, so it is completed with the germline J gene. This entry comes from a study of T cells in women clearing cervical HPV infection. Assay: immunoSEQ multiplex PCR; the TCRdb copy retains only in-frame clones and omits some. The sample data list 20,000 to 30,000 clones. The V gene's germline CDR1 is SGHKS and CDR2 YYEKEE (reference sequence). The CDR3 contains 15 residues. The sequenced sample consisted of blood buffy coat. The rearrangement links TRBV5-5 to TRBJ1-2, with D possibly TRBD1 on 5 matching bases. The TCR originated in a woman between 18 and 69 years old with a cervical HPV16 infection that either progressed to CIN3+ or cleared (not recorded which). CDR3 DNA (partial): TGTGCCAGCAGCTTTAATGAGGGGATCTATGAGGGC. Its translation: CASSFNEGIYEG. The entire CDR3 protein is CASSFNEGIYEGYTF.